The 22 T cell receptor beta chains below were found in one sample sequenced in a study of blood T cell repertoires in COVID-19. Using immunoSEQ multiplex PCR, the repertoire was profiled, and TCRdb retains in-frame clones only, with some absent. The repertoire holds 230,000 or so clones, with about 86% as singletons. Input material: PBMCs or T cells enriched from blood (not recorded which). Source of these receptors: a man aged 50-59 years who had recovered from COVID-19.

The CDR3 reads CATEEDLTSGSNEQFF. Here the CDR3 DNA reads TGTGCCACCGAGGAGGACTTGACTAGCGGGAGCAATGAGCAGTTCTTC. The chain couples TRBV15 to TRBJ2-1, with TRBD2 matching 12 bases. V lost 8 bases to trimming and J lost 6 bases; unmatched junction nucleotides: 11. Germline V CDR1 and CDR2: LNHNV, YYDKDF (reference sequence). The CDR3 length is 16 residues.

This CDR3 is CASRGGNIQYF. The CDR3 region has the DNA TGTGCCAGCCGGGGGGGAAACATTCAGTACTTC. The chain uses TRBV28 and TRBJ2-4; 8 nucleotides align to TRBD2. The germline V gene encodes CDR1 MDHEN and CDR2 SYDVKM. The CDR3 has 11 amino acids. V dropped 8 bases and J dropped 6; count of bases not matched to a gene: 0.

The rearrangement links TRBV25-1 to TRBJ1-2, with D possibly being TRBD1 (6 bases). The CDR3 runs 15 residues. CDR1 MGHDK and CDR2 SYGVNS come from the germline V gene. V was trimmed by 5 bases and J by 6 bases, leaving 19 bases between them. CDR3 residues: CASSRSGTLGDGYTF. CDR3 coding DNA: TGTGCCAGCAGTCGCAGCGGGACACTTGGGGATGGCTACACCTTC.

V gene TRBV19 combines with J gene TRBJ2-7; 7 bases fit TRBD2. The ends lost 5 bases at V and 0 bases at J; junction bases unmatched: 7. Germline V gene data show CDR1 as LNHDA and CDR2 as SQIVND (reference sequence). The CDR3 runs to 15 residues. CDR3 in DNA: TGTGCCAGTAGTTTGGCTAGCGGACCCTCCTACGAGCAGTACTTC. This translates into CASSLASGPSYEQYF.

In its sample, this clone was seen a few times. The gene calls are TRBV10-2 and TRBJ1-2; 11 bases line up with TRBD1. This CDR3 has 16 amino acids. CDR1 and CDR2 from the germline V gene are WSHSY and SAAADI. V was pared by 6 bases and J by 4 bases, with 10 bases of the junction left unmatched. In DNA form, the CDR3 reads TGCGCCAGCAGCGACGGACAGGGGGCTGGAGTCTATGGCTACACCTTC. Translating gives CASSDGQGAGVYGYTF.

The rearrangement links TRBV9 to TRBJ1-1; D remains unclear. Germline loops: CDR1 SGDLS, CDR2 YYNGEE. Trimming shortened V by 0 bases and J by 1 base, and 10 bases separated the two germline ends. The CDR3 extends over 15 amino acids. CDR3 nucleotides: TGTGCCAGCAGCGTAGGACCCGGGAGGAACACTGAAGCTTTCTTT. Protein product: CASSVGPGRNTEAFF.

V and J are TRBV7-8 and TRBJ2-7, with 13 bases fitting TRBD2. CDR1 SGHVS and CDR2 FQNEAQ come from the germline V gene. This CDR3 is 16 amino acids long. Losses at the gene ends were 6 bases for V and 6 bases for J; bases not matched to a gene: 11. The CDR3 DNA sequence: TGTGCCAGCAGGTCGGGACTAGCGGGGCCGGGGGGCGAGCAGTACTTC. Translating it yields CASRSGLAGPGGEQYF.

The rearrangement joins TRBV7-2 to TRBJ2-7; 7 nucleotides match TRBD2. J gave up 4 bases and V 5 bases, and 8 bases lay outside the gene matches. CDR1 and CDR2 (germline): SGHTA, FQGNSA. The CDR3 runs to 14 residues. The CDR3 nucleotides read TGTGCCAGCAGCCCCGACCAGGGAGGGTACGAGCAGTACTTC. Protein: CASSPDQGGYEQYF.

The chain couples TRBV28 to TRBJ1-2, with no clear D. This CDR3 is built from 13 residues. Germline assignment: CDR1 MDHEN and CDR2 SYDVKM. Trimming cost V 5 bases and J 5 bases, with 12 bases left between them. The CDR3 spells CASSVQPSYGYTF. Here the CDR3 DNA reads TGTGCCAGCAGTGTACAGCCCTCGTATGGCTACACCTTC.

This chain links TRBV28 with TRBJ1-2; D unclear. This CDR3 comprises 15 residues. Deletions cut 5 bases from V and 3 bases from J, with 16 bases between. The germline CDR1 and CDR2 sequences are MDHEN and SYDVKM. CDR3 sequence reads: CASSPSLQLYYGYTF. DNA for the CDR3: TGTGCCAGCAGTCCAAGCTTACAGCTCTACTATGGCTACACCTTC.

The J gene is TRBJ2-7, the V gene TRBV12-5; no clear D. The CDR3 totals 13 residues. Germline V gene sequence: CDR1 LGHNT, CDR2 FRNRAP. V lost 1 base, J lost 5 bases, and 9 bases lay in between. The CDR3 loop reads CASGLAESHEQYF. In nucleotides, the CDR3 is TGTGCTAGTGGTTTGGCGGAGTCCCACGAGCAGTACTTC.

The chain is built from TRBV7-3 and TRBJ1-1; D is unresolved. The V gene lost 0 bases and the J gene lost 8 bases, with 10 bases spanning the gap. The CDR3 covers 13 residues. Germline CDR1 is SGHTA and CDR2 is FQGTGA. The CDR3 reads CASSLTVGKEAFF. DNA for the CDR3: TGTGCCAGCAGCTTAACAGTCGGGAAAGAAGCTTTCTTT.

The chain uses TRBV27 and TRBJ2-2; TRBD2 agrees at 8 bases. CDR3 size: 17 residues. V shed 3 bases and J 4 bases; nucleotides not matched to a gene: 10. Germline V gene sequence: CDR1 MNHEY, CDR2 SMNVEV (reference sequence). This chain's CDR3 is CASSFTVGSGATGELFF. Here the CDR3 DNA reads TGTGCCAGCAGTTTTACCGTGGGTAGCGGGGCCACCGGGGAGCTGTTTTTT.

This clone came up a few times. The chain uses TRBV2 and TRBJ1-4; 7 nucleotides align to TRBD1. The germline V gene has CDR1 SNHLY and CDR2 FYNNEI. This CDR3 region has 13 residues. The V segment lost 6 bases and the J segment 5 bases; nucleotides outside the gene matches: 3. In nucleotides, the CDR3 is TGTGCCAGCAGGACAGGGTGGAATGAAAAACTGTTTTTT. Translating gives CASRTGWNEKLFF.

The chain uses TRBV5-8 and TRBJ1-3; 7 bases are a match to TRBD1. The germline gives CDR1 SGHTS, CDR2 YDEGEE. The CDR3 runs to 13 residues. J lost 4 bases, V lost 4 bases, and 2 bases had no gene match. The CDR3, as DNA: TGTGCCAGCAGCCCGGACAGGGGAAACACCATATATTTT. This encodes CASSPDRGNTIYF.

J is TRBJ1-2 and V is TRBV18; weak D call: TRBD1 (6 bases). With 0 bases removed from V and 7 bases from J, the gap between germline ends came to 15 bases. Germline CDR1 and CDR2: KGHSH and LQKENI. This CDR3 has 15 residues. CDR3 loop: CASSPPGWQGSGYTF. The CDR3 coding sequence is TGTGCCAGCTCACCACCGGGTTGGCAGGGGAGTGGCTACACCTTC. The whole variable domain, remainder taken from reference TRBV18 and TRBJ1-2, is NAGVMQNPRHLVRRRGQEARLRCSPMKGHSHVYWYRQLPEEGLKFMVYLQKENIIDESGMPKERFSAEFPKEGPSILRIQQVVRGDSAAYFCASSPPGWQGSGYTFGSGTRLTVV.

There are a few counts of this clone. This chain links TRBV10-3 with TRBJ2-1, with a tentative D call TRBD1 (6 bases). CDR1 is ENHRY, CDR2 SYGVKD, per germline. The CDR3 runs 12 residues. The V gene lost 11 bases and the J gene lost 5 bases, with 13 bases spanning the gap. In nucleotides, the CDR3 is TGTGCCGTTCGAGAGGGGGACAATGAGCAGTTCTTC. Translating gives CAVREGDNEQFF.

The chain uses TRBV5-1 and TRBJ1-1, with no clear D. The CDR3 loop spans 14 amino acids. The germline CDR1 and CDR2 sequences are SGHRS and YFSETQ. The germline V and J ends were trimmed by 0 bases and 2 bases, with 8 bases remaining between them. The CDR3 DNA is TGCGCCAGCAGCTTGGGAGGGAGCAACACTGAAGCTTTCTTT. This codes for CASSLGGSNTEAFF.

The chain recombines TRBV19 with TRBJ2-7; 10 positions match TRBD1. V lost 0 bases and J lost 3; bases outside the gene matches: 2. CDR1 and CDR2 from the germline V gene are LNHDA and SQIVND (reference sequence). This CDR3 has 15 residues. CDR3 region: CASSIDGQGGYEQYF. CDR3 coding DNA: TGTGCCAGTAGTATAGACGGACAGGGGGGCTACGAGCAGTACTTC.

This clone was observed a single time. The rearrangement joins TRBV18 to TRBJ2-2, with 11 bases identical to TRBD1. Germline CDR1 KGHSH, CDR2 LQKENI. V shed 2 bases, J shed 7 bases, and the junction held 15 bases outside the gene matches. CDR3 size: 19 residues. Written as DNA, the CDR3 is TGTGCCAGCTCACCATGGAGTGTTTCGTGGGACAGGGGGATCGGGGAGCTGTTTTTT. Protein sequence: CASSPWSVSWDRGIGELFF.

The genes are TRBV30 and TRBJ2-1; 10 positions match TRBD1. The CDR3 has 15 amino acids. With V trimmed by 0 bases and J by 5 bases, 4 bases remained unmatched. The germline gives CDR1 GTSNPN, CDR2 SVGIG (reference sequence). CDR3 bases: TGTGCCTGGAGTGTATGGGACAGGGGTGACAATGAGCAGTTCTTC. As protein: CAWSVWDRGDNEQFF.

The rearrangement joins TRBV5-1 to TRBJ2-7; 9 positions agree with TRBD1. This CDR3 has 14 amino acids. The J segment lost 5 bases and the V segment lost 4 bases, leaving 7 bases of the junction unmatched. The germline V gene has CDR1 SGHRS and CDR2 YFSETQ. The CDR3 sequence: CASSLRDRAHEQYF. DNA of the CDR3: TGCGCCAGCAGCCTCCGGGACAGGGCCCACGAGCAGTACTTC.